The 16 T cell receptor beta chains below all came from one sample that was sequenced in a study of shared clonotypes between healthy human individuals. Sequencing used immunoSEQ multiplex PCR; TCRdb keeps in-frame clones, though not all of them. The sample records about 2,500,000 clones, over 85% being singletons. The sample taken for sequencing was naive CD4+ T cells sorted from blood. Subset here: CD45RA+ positively selected. Receptor source: a man between 18 and 35 years old in good health.

V is TRBV18 and J is TRBJ2-7, with 10 bases lining up with TRBD1. J was trimmed by 5 bases and V by 2 bases; bases with no gene match: 6. The CDR3 contains 15 residues. The germline V gene encodes CDR1 KGHSH and CDR2 LQKENI. Here the CDR3 DNA reads TGTGCCAGCTCACCAGGGACAGGGGTAGGGAACGAGCAGTACTTC. It is translated as CASSPGTGVGNEQYF.

The chain combines TRBV6-1 with TRBJ2-7; a weak D match, TRBD1 (6 bases). Looked up from germline, CDR1 is MNHNS and CDR2 is SASEGT. Trimming cost V 6 bases and J 2 bases, with 17 bases left between them. The CDR3 loop spans 15 amino acids. The CDR3 region is CASSEGVTSPYEQYF. The CDR3 DNA reads TGTGCCAGCAGCGAGGGGGTGACATCACCCTACGAGCAGTACTTC.

The rearrangement joins TRBV28 to TRBJ1-2; D is uncertain. Trimming cost V 1 base and J 1 base, with 4 bases left between them. The CDR3 length is 13 residues. The germline CDR1 and CDR2 sequences are MDHEN and SYDVKM. CDR3 residues: CASSLSINYGYTF. The DNA for the CDR3 is TGTGCCAGCAGTTTATCTATTAACTATGGCTACACCTTC.

This sequence joins TRBV6-5 and TRBJ2-3, with D uncertain. CDR3 length equals 12 residues. Per the germline V gene, CDR1 is MNHEY and CDR2 is SVGAGI. Trimming pared 6 bases from V and 7 bases from J, leaving 11 bases between. The CDR3, as DNA: TGTGCCAGCAGACGGTCCGGGCATACGCAGTATTTT. Translation: CASRRSGHTQYF.

The chain recombines TRBV28 with TRBJ1-1; D call uncertain. V lost 4 bases and J lost 0, with 9 bases in between. This CDR3 is 14 amino acids long. The V gene's germline CDR1 is MDHEN and CDR2 SYDVKM. DNA of the CDR3: TGTGCCAGCAGTTCGTCTCACCTGAACACTGAAGCTTTCTTT. Its protein is CASSSSHLNTEAFF.

This chain uses TRBV5-1 with TRBJ2-3; 7 bases align to TRBD2. V was clipped by 4 bases and J by 6 bases; unmatched bases: 2. The CDR3 covers 12 residues. CDR1 is SGHRS and CDR2 is YFSETQ in the germline V gene. DNA of the CDR3: TGCGCCAGCAGCATTAGCGGGGATACGCAGTATTTT. Protein sequence: CASSISGDTQYF.

V is TRBV6-6 and J is TRBJ2-2, with 7 bases aligning to TRBD1. Per the germline V gene, CDR1 is MNHNY and CDR2 is SVGAGI (reference sequence). The V gene end was trimmed by 2 bases and the J gene end by 3 bases; junction bases not matched to a gene: 3. This CDR3 has 15 residues. Here the CDR3 reads CASSYGDRDTGELFF. The CDR3 DNA is TGTGCCAGCAGTTACGGAGACAGGGACACCGGGGAGCTGTTTTTT.

The genes are TRBV10-3 and TRBJ2-7; D is ambiguous. Per the germline V gene, CDR1 is ENHRY and CDR2 is SYGVKD. The V end lost 4 bases, the J end lost 3 bases, and 10 bases lay between the germline ends. This CDR3 contains 13 residues. The CDR3: CAISGQLDYEQYF. The DNA for the CDR3 is TGTGCCATCAGTGGTCAGCTAGACTACGAGCAGTACTTC.

Note on this clone: At one of its ends the junction is not consistent with the germline gene, which may arise from a read error. This rearrangement joins TRBV6-1 to TRBJ2-1; D gene uncertain. CDR1 is MNHNS, CDR2 SASEGT, per germline. The CDR3 runs to 12 residues. The CDR3 nucleotides are TGTGCCAGCACCGAAGGGTACAGTGAGCAGTTCTTC. Its translation: CASTEGYSEQFF.

As for this clone: The same CDR3 is also encoded by other DNA sequences in this sample. The chain is built from TRBV6-5 and TRBJ2-7; 9 positions match TRBD1. Losses at the gene ends were 6 bases for V and 4 bases for J; bases not matched to a gene: 7. Germline lookup yields CDR1 MNHEY and CDR2 SVGAGI. The CDR3 is 14 amino acids. CDR3 region: CASRPDRGSYEQYF. The DNA of the CDR3 is TGTGCCAGCAGGCCCGACAGGGGGTCGTACGAGCAGTACTTC.

The V call is TRBV2, the J call TRBJ2-2; a possible D gene is TRBD1 (5 bases). V dropped 4 bases and J dropped 0 bases, with 9 bases sitting between them. Germline V gene sequence: CDR1 SNHLY, CDR2 FYNNEI. The CDR3 sequence is 15 residues long. For the CDR3, the DNA is TGTGCCAGCAGTGGGGCGACAGCGAACACCGGGGAGCTGTTTTTT. Its translation is CASSGATANTGELFF. The variable domain in full, completed from reference TRBV2 and TRBJ2-2, reads EPEVTQTPSHQVTQMGQEVILRCVPISNHLYFYWYRQILGQKVEFLVSFYNNEISEKSEIFDDQFSVERPDGSNFTLKIRSTKLEDSAMYFCASSGATANTGELFFGEGSRLTVL.

This clone was counted once. This chain uses TRBV7-8 with TRBJ1-1; D possibly corresponds to TRBD1 (5 bases). In germline, CDR1 is SGHVS, CDR2 FQNEAQ. CDR3 size: 13 residues. V lost 5 bases and J lost 3, with 10 bases in between. The CDR3 loop is CASSASRDTEAFF. In DNA form, the CDR3 reads TGTGCCAGCAGCGCCTCCAGGGACACTGAAGCTTTCTTT.

J is TRBJ1-6 and V is TRBV4-1; possibly TRBD1 for D (6 bases). The CDR3 has 19 amino acids. The V gene lost 1 base and the J gene lost 6 bases, with 22 bases spanning the gap. Germline V lookup: CDR1 MGHRA, CDR2 YSYEKL. CDR3 protein: CASSQALATGRGGNSPLHF. The CDR3 nucleotides read TGCGCCAGCAGCCAAGCCCTCGCGACAGGCCGAGGGGGTAATTCACCCCTCCACTTT.

The chain's CDR3 is CASSLGTGAFSYEQYF. The CDR3 nucleotides read TGTGCCAGCAGCTTGGGGACAGGGGCCTTCTCCTACGAGCAGTACTTC. The rearrangement joins TRBV5-6 to TRBJ2-7; 9 bases map to TRBD1. The ends lost 0 bases at V and 0 bases at J; junction bases unmatched: 4. Germline assignment: CDR1 SGHDT and CDR2 YYEEEE. The length of the CDR3 is 16 residues.

The rearrangement joins TRBV12-5 to TRBJ2-1; D may be TRBD2 (5 bases). The CDR3 runs to 13 residues. The V end lost 2 bases, the J end lost 6 bases, and 8 bases lay between the germline ends. Germline CDR1 reads LGHNT; CDR2 reads FRNRAP. CDR3 nucleotide sequence: TGTGCTAGTGGTTTGAGCGGAACCAATGAGCAGTTCTTC. Its protein is CASGLSGTNEQFF.

The chain employs TRBV7-3 and TRBJ1-6; 9 bases are shared with TRBD1. There are 18 residues in the CDR3. Germline CDR1 SGHTA, CDR2 FQGTGA. V lost 1 base to trimming and J lost 6 bases; unmatched junction nucleotides: 10. CDR3 amino acids: CASSLRTGVVAGNSPLHF. The CDR3 nucleotides read TGTGCCAGCAGCTTAAGGACAGGGGTCGTTGCGGGTAATTCACCCCTCCACTTT.